Below, 31 T cell receptor beta chains from the same sample are listed, as sequenced in a study of OX40 agonist ivuxolimab in advanced cancers. Data came from immunoSEQ multiplex PCR; TCRdb stores just in-frame clones and leaves some out. The sample has approximately 44,000 clones, 75% to 85% seen once; the top ten hold 2% to 3%. The material was CD4+ or CD8+ T cells sorted from blood, obtained in a trial of the OX40 agonist ivuxolimab. These receptors were taken from an adult with an advanced solid tumor such as melanoma, head and neck, liver or kidney cancer.

The chain links TRBV5-6 to TRBJ1-1, with no clear D. The CDR3 is 13 residues long. Germline loops: CDR1 SGHDT, CDR2 YYEEEE. V gave up 1 base and J gave up 6 bases, with 10 bases separating them. The CDR3 reads CASSLPGRPEAFF. The CDR3 bases are TGTGCCAGCAGCTTGCCTGGACGCCCTGAAGCTTTCTTT. Full variable domain (outside the CDR3, taken from reference TRBV5-6 and TRBJ1-1): DAGVTQSPTHLIKTRGQQVTLRCSPKSGHDTVSWYQQALGQGPQFIFQYYEEEERQRGNFPDRFSGHQFPNYSSELNVNALLLGDSALYLCASSLPGRPEAFFGQGTRLTVV.

V is TRBV7-9 and J is TRBJ2-1; D might be TRBD1 (6 bases). Germline V gives CDR1 SEHNR, CDR2 FQNEAQ (reference sequence). Trimming removed 4 bases from V and 4 bases from J, with 17 bases in between. The CDR3 runs 16 residues. CDR3 DNA sequence: TGTGCCAGCAGCTCCCCCCGGGACATTTTATACAATGAGCAGTTCTTC. Protein: CASSSPRDILYNEQFF.

V gene TRBV6-5 combines with J gene TRBJ1-1; the D gene is possibly TRBD1 (5 bases). The CDR3 has 14 residues. From germline, CDR1 is MNHEY and CDR2 SVGAGI. V shed 6 bases and J shed 5 bases, with 16 bases lying between them. This CDR3 is CASRNTRRGTEAFF. CDR3 sequence (DNA): TGTGCCAGCAGGAACACGCGCCGGGGGACTGAAGCTTTCTTT.

This clone was detected only once. The DNA for the CDR3 is TGCGCCAGCAGTCAGGACTACTACGAGCAGTACTTC. It codes for CASSQDYYEQYF. V and J are TRBV5-1 and TRBJ2-5, with D tentatively TRBD2 (6 bases). The DNA end is more similar to TRBJ2-7, so the J call may be wrong. Germline V gene lookup returns CDR1 SGHRS and CDR2 YFSETQ. The CDR3 runs to 12 residues.

The chain joins TRBV19 to TRBJ1-2; D ambiguous. The germline CDR1 and CDR2 sequences are LNHDA and SQIVND (reference sequence). V lost 3 bases and J 7 bases, leaving 12 bases between the germline ends. The CDR3 is 13 residues long. CDR3 DNA sequence: TGTGCCAGTAGTATGGCAGCCACCGGTGGCTACACCTTC. It is translated as CASSMAATGGYTF.

This clone occurred a few times. The rearrangement links TRBV29-1 to TRBJ2-2; tentatively, D is TRBD1 (7 bases). The V end lost 2 bases, the J end lost 4 bases, and 11 bases lay between the germline ends. From germline, CDR1 is SQVTM and CDR2 ANQGSEA. The CDR3 loop spans 14 amino acids. As DNA, the CDR3 is TGCAGCGTTGAACACCAGGGGGGCACCGGGGAGCTGTTTTTT. Translation: CSVEHQGGTGELFF.

The rearrangement links TRBV7-6 to TRBJ2-5, with D perhaps matching TRBD1 (5 bases). The assigned J gene may be wrong: the sequence end matches TRBJ2-7 better. Germline V gene sequence: CDR1 SGHVS, CDR2 FNYEAQ. This CDR3 is 14 amino acids long. Here the CDR3 reads CASSHPGRANEQYF. The CDR3 region has the DNA TGTGCCAGCAGTCACCCCGGCAGGGCTAACGAGCAGTACTTC.

The chain carries TRBV10-1 and TRBJ1-4; D gene uncertain. Looked up from germline, CDR1 is WNHNN and CDR2 is SYGVQD (reference sequence). V lost 3 bases and J lost 8, with 10 bases in between. This CDR3 region has 13 residues. The CDR3 protein is CASSDRLGEKLFF. CDR3 DNA sequence: TGCGCCAGCAGTGACCGACTCGGGGAAAAACTGTTTTTT.

This clone occurred a few times. This chain connects TRBV6-5 to TRBJ1-5; the D is unclear. V lost 8 bases, J lost 4 bases, and 9 bases lay in between. Germline V gene sequence: CDR1 MNHEY, CDR2 SVGAGI. This CDR3 is 12 amino acids long. The CDR3 region is CASRHRNQPQHF. As DNA, the CDR3 is TGTGCCAGCCGCCATCGTAATCAGCCCCAGCATTTT.

The J gene is TRBJ1-2, the V gene TRBV29-1; D perhaps matches TRBD1 (5 bases). Between the trimmed V and J ends, which lost 0 bases and 3 bases, there was a span of 14 bases. Per the germline V gene, CDR1 is SQVTM and CDR2 is ANQGSEA. The CDR3 extends over 15 amino acids. The CDR3 here is CSVEDIQVDYYGYTF. In DNA, the CDR3 is TGCAGCGTTGAAGATATACAGGTCGACTACTATGGCTACACCTTC.

V is TRBV11-2 and J is TRBJ2-7; 12 positions agree with TRBD2. Unmatched junction bases numbered 3, after V lost 4 bases and J lost 2 bases. This CDR3 is built from 15 residues. Looked up from germline, CDR1 is SGHAT and CDR2 is FQNNGV. In nucleotides, the CDR3 is TGTGCCAGCAGCTACCGGACTAGCGGGACCTACGAGCAGTACTTC. This translates into CASSYRTSGTYEQYF.

The CDR3 loop is CASTRQGVDNEQFF. The CDR3 DNA sequence: TGTGCCAGCACCCGCCAGGGAGTGGACAATGAGCAGTTCTTC. V is TRBV6-1 and J is TRBJ2-1; possibly TRBD1 or TRBD2 for D (5 bases each). Germline V lookup: CDR1 MNHNS, CDR2 SASEGT. Trimming shortened V by 7 bases and J by 5 bases, and 15 bases separated the two germline ends. CDR3 size: 14 residues.

J is TRBJ2-1 and V is TRBV6-6, with 7 bases fitting TRBD1. Germline V gene sequence: CDR1 MNHNY, CDR2 SVGAGI (reference sequence). V shed 11 bases and J 0 bases; nucleotides not matched to a gene: 10. CDR3 length equals 15 residues. CDR3 protein: CAAAGTESSYNEQFF. DNA of the CDR3: TGTGCCGCCGCAGGGACAGAGAGCTCCTACAATGAGCAGTTCTTC.

Sample share makes this clone medium-sized. The genes are TRBV30 and TRBJ1-1, with no clear D. From germline, CDR1 is GTSNPN and CDR2 SVGIG (reference sequence). V lost 2 bases and J 5 bases, leaving 9 bases between the germline ends. This CDR3 region has 12 residues. This CDR3 reads CAWSPGGTEAFF. CDR3 coding DNA: TGTGCCTGGAGTCCGGGTGGTACTGAAGCTTTCTTT.

This clone has only one observation. This chain joins TRBV18 and TRBJ1-4; the D gene is possibly TRBD1 (6 bases). Germline CDR1 is KGHSH and CDR2 is LQKENI. Trimming removed 3 bases from V and 8 bases from J, with 13 bases in between. This CDR3 spans 14 amino acids. The CDR3 coding sequence is TGTGCCAGCTCACCCACAGGGATTGGGGAAAAACTGTTTTTT. This encodes CASSPTGIGEKLFF.

The V gene is TRBV19, the J gene TRBJ2-2; no clear D gene. V was trimmed by 3 bases and J by 4 bases, leaving 6 bases between them. CDR3 length: 13 amino acids. Germline loops: CDR1 LNHDA, CDR2 SQIVND (reference sequence). CDR3 residues: CASSIPGTGELFF. CDR3 nucleotide sequence: TGTGCCAGTAGTATTCCAGGCACCGGGGAGCTGTTTTTT.

The J gene is TRBJ2-5, the V gene TRBV5-6, with D perhaps matching TRBD1 (5 bases). V lost 0 bases and J 2 bases, leaving 5 bases between the germline ends. The CDR3 runs 13 residues. CDR1 is SGHDT, CDR2 YYEEEE, per germline. The CDR3 loop is CASSLGQQETQYF. CDR3 in DNA: TGTGCCAGCAGCTTGGGACAGCAAGAGACCCAGTACTTC.

The chain joins TRBV2 to TRBJ2-5; D is unresolved. Trimming took 2 bases from V and 5 from J, leaving 15 bases between them. Germline V gene data show CDR1 as SNHLY and CDR2 as FYNNEI. The CDR3 length is 15 residues. For the CDR3, the DNA is TGTGCCAGCAGTGAAAGGTCTAGGAGACGGGAGACCCAGTACTTC. Protein: CASSERSRRRETQYF.

Written as DNA, the CDR3 is TGCGCCAGCAGCTCGCCCTCTCAGGGAAAAAGGCTCGATGGCTACACCTTC. Translation gives CASSSPSQGKRLDGYTF. This sequence joins TRBV5-1 and TRBJ1-2, with a possible D match to TRBD1 (5 bases). V lost 3 bases, J lost 6 bases, and 24 bases lay in between. The germline V gene encodes CDR1 SGHRS and CDR2 YFSETQ. This CDR3 has 17 amino acids.

This clone came up once. V is TRBV5-1 and J is TRBJ2-5, with a possible D match to TRBD1 (6 bases). The better agreement between TRBJ2-7 and the DNA end casts doubt on the J call. This CDR3 spans 12 amino acids. Looked up from germline, CDR1 is SGHRS and CDR2 is YFSETQ. CDR3 in amino acids: CASSRTDYEQYF. The CDR3 bases are TGCGCCAGCAGCCGGACAGACTACGAGCAGTACTTC.

This sequence joins TRBV6-5 and TRBJ1-2; 10 positions match TRBD1. V was pared by 5 bases and J by 6 bases, with 6 bases of the junction left unmatched. Germline assignment: CDR1 MNHEY and CDR2 SVGAGI. The CDR3 spans 14 residues. In nucleotides, the CDR3 is TGTGCCAGCAGTGAGACAGGGGGCGGGAATGGCTACACCTTC. It codes for CASSETGGGNGYTF.

This sequence joins TRBV27 and TRBJ1-6; tentative D call: TRBD1 (6 bases). This CDR3 is 21 amino acids long. Trimming took 2 bases from V and 0 from J, leaving 23 bases between them. Germline assignment: CDR1 MNHEY and CDR2 SMNVEV (reference sequence). CDR3 nucleotide sequence: TGTGCCAGCAGTTTAAAAAGCTCTCAGGGGCCCGCGAGCTCCTATAATTCACCCCTCCACTTT. This gives the protein CASSLKSSQGPASSYNSPLHF.

The V and J genes are TRBV5-6 and TRBJ2-2; 7 bases are a match to TRBD1. Germline lookup yields CDR1 SGHDT and CDR2 YYEEEE. V shed 4 bases and J 3 bases; nucleotides not matched to a gene: 6. This CDR3 comprises 15 residues. The CDR3 is CASSNLGTDTGELFF. CDR3 sequence (DNA): TGTGCCAGCAGCAATTTGGGGACAGACACCGGGGAGCTGTTTTTT.

V and J are TRBV27 and TRBJ2-2; no reliable D call. The CDR3 is 13 amino acids. Germline V gives CDR1 MNHEY, CDR2 SMNVEV (reference sequence). Trimming cost V 6 bases and J 3 bases, with 8 bases left between them. The CDR3 bases are TGTGCCAGCAGCTTACCATACACCGGGGAGCTGTTTTTT. As protein: CASSLPYTGELFF.

The sample holds a few counts of this clone. V is TRBV7-9 and J is TRBJ2-1, with D possibly matching TRBD2 (5 bases). V lost 5 bases and J 10 bases, leaving 12 bases between the germline ends. CDR1 and CDR2 from the germline V gene are SEHNR and FQNEAQ (reference sequence). CDR3 size: 12 residues. The CDR3 here is CASSDPTGEQFF. The CDR3 nucleotides are TGTGCCAGCAGCGACCCGACGGGGGAGCAGTTCTTC.

V gene TRBV10-1 combines with J gene TRBJ2-2, with D maybe TRBD1 (5 bases). Germline V gene sequence: CDR1 WNHNN, CDR2 SYGVQD (reference sequence). The length of the CDR3 is 17 residues. The germline V and J ends were trimmed by 2 bases and 0 bases, with 13 bases remaining between them. CDR3 coding DNA: TGCGCCAGCAGTGAGACGTACCGACAGACGAACACCGGGGAGCTGTTTTTT. Its protein is CASSETYRQTNTGELFF.

The genes are TRBV4-2 and TRBJ2-3; D gene uncertain. Trimming removed 1 base at V and 2 bases at J, with 10 bases between. This CDR3 spans 15 amino acids. The germline V gene has CDR1 LGHNA and CDR2 YNFKEQ. The CDR3: CASSQGMFLTDTQYF. The CDR3 DNA reads as TGTGCCAGCAGCCAAGGAATGTTCCTCACAGATACGCAGTATTTT.

This clone showed up just once. This chain joins TRBV27 and TRBJ1-5, with a tentative D call TRBD1 (5 bases). This CDR3 spans 16 amino acids. Per the germline V gene, CDR1 is MNHEY and CDR2 is SMNVEV (reference sequence). V lost 5 bases, J lost 2 bases, and 16 bases lay in between. The CDR3 protein is CASSPRQGRGNQPQHF. CDR3 DNA: TGTGCCAGCAGTCCACGGCAGGGTAGGGGCAATCAGCCCCAGCATTTT.

This clone was observed a handful of times. J is TRBJ1-5 and V is TRBV18, with TRBD1 matching over 8 bases. Germline V gene sequence: CDR1 KGHSH, CDR2 LQKENI. V was clipped by 3 bases and J by 0 bases; unmatched bases: 4. The CDR3 covers 16 residues. This chain's CDR3 is CASSPTDRVSNQPQHF. The CDR3 DNA sequence: TGTGCCAGCTCACCGACGGACAGGGTTAGCAATCAGCCCCAGCATTTT.

This rearrangement joins TRBV11-2 to TRBJ2-3; 9 bases align to TRBD1. Germline values: CDR1 SGHAT, CDR2 FQNNGV. V gave up 6 bases and J gave up 0 bases; unmatched junction bases: 10. This CDR3 contains 17 residues. DNA for the CDR3: TGTGCCAGCAGAAAAAAAACCGGACAGGGGAGCACAGATACGCAGTATTTT. Amino acid sequence: CASRKKTGQGSTDTQYF.

CDR3 amino acids: CASSSVNYGYTF. CDR3 sequence (DNA): TGTGCCAGCAGCTCTGTCAACTATGGCTACACCTTC. This chain joins TRBV11-3 and TRBJ1-2; the D is unclear. Germline assignment: CDR1 SGHNT and CDR2 YENEEA. Trimming took 4 bases from V and 2 from J, leaving 5 bases between them. This CDR3 is 12 amino acids long.